Shown below are 9 T cell receptor beta chains from a single sample sequenced in a study of T cell changes during pregnancy in multiple sclerosis. Profiled with immunoSEQ multiplex PCR; TCRdb holds only in-frame clones, not every one. The sample holds tens of thousands of clones, 90% to 95% seen once. The source material was CD8+ T cells from peripheral blood mononuclear cells, sampled in the third trimester of pregnancy. The source of these receptors is a female donor with multiple sclerosis, enrolled in a pregnancy study.

This chain links TRBV19 with TRBJ2-1, with D possibly matching TRBD2 (7 bases). Trimming stripped 8 bases from V and 1 base from J, with 15 bases between. This CDR3 comprises 15 residues. CDR1 is LNHDA and CDR2 is SQIVND in the germline V gene (reference sequence). The CDR3 reads CASAAAGASYNEQFF. In DNA, the CDR3 is TGTGCCAGTGCCGCCGCGGGGGCGTCCTACAATGAGCAGTTCTTC. Drawing the rest from reference TRBV19 and TRBJ2-1, the complete variable domain is DGGITQSPKYLFRKEGQNVTLSCEQNLNHDAMYWYRQDPGQGLRLIYYSQIVNDFQKGDIAEGYSVSREKKESFPLTVTSAQKNPTAFYLCASAAAGASYNEQFFGPGTRLTVL.

This chain connects TRBV13 to TRBJ2-3; the match to TRBD2 covers 8 bases. With 5 bases clipped from V and 6 bases from J, the junction kept 19 bases outside the gene matches. Germline loops: CDR1 PRHDT, CDR2 FYEKMQ (reference sequence). This CDR3 has 18 residues. The DNA for the CDR3 is TGTGCCAGCAGCGGAGTGGCCCATCCCGGGGGGGCAGGCGATACGCAGTATTTT. This gives the protein CASSGVAHPGGAGDTQYF. The full variable domain, with the rest looked up from reference TRBV13 and TRBJ2-3, is AAGVIQSPRHLIKEKRETATLKCYPIPRHDTVYWYQQGPGQDPQFLISFYEKMQSDKGSIPDRFSAQQFSDYHSELNMSSLELGDSALYFCASSGVAHPGGAGDTQYFGPGTRLTVL.

The V call is TRBV9, the J call TRBJ2-7; 8 positions agree with TRBD1. The CDR3 runs 15 residues. Trimming at V came to 3 bases and at J to 6 bases, leaving 11 bases not matched to a gene. Germline V CDR1 and CDR2: SGDLS, YYNGEE. CDR3 nucleotide sequence: TGTGCCAGCAGCGGCCGGACAGGGCGAGGCGGCGAGCAGTACTTC. This sequence encodes CASSGRTGRGGEQYF.

The chain uses TRBV5-8 and TRBJ1-5; 7 positions match TRBD1. Looked up from germline, CDR1 is SGHTS and CDR2 is YDEGEE. The CDR3 contains 16 residues. The trim removed 3 bases at V and 4 bases at J, leaving 10 bases unmatched. CDR3 DNA: TGTGCCAGCAGCTGGGACGCAGGGGGTCTGAATCAGCCCCAGCATTTT. Translating gives CASSWDAGGLNQPQHF.

This clone appeared a few times. For the CDR3, the DNA is TGTGCCAGCAGTTCCACCGGGACAGGACTGTATGGCTACACCTTC. Residues: CASSSTGTGLYGYTF. This sequence joins TRBV6-4 and TRBJ1-2; 8 bases map to TRBD1. V was pared by 5 bases and J by 5 bases, with 10 bases of the junction left unmatched. Germline-derived CDR1 and CDR2 are MRHNA and SNTAGT. The CDR3 extends over 15 amino acids.

The V call is TRBV11-2, the J call TRBJ1-4; tentatively, D is TRBD1 (5 bases). The V gene lost 5 bases and the J gene lost 1 base, with 11 bases spanning the gap. The CDR3 runs to 15 residues. The V gene's germline CDR1 is SGHAT and CDR2 FQNNGV. This CDR3 is CASSRTQITNEKLFF. The DNA of the CDR3 is TGTGCCAGCAGCAGGACACAAATAACTAATGAAAAACTGTTTTTT.

The CDR3 DNA is TGCGCCAGCAGCTTGTCCGGGCCCTCAGGGACCGGGGAGCTGTTTTTT. Translating gives CASSLSGPSGTGELFF. V is TRBV5-1 and J is TRBJ2-2, with a possible D match to TRBD1 (5 bases). V lost 1 base, J lost 5 bases, and 15 bases lay in between. Germline CDR1 and CDR2: SGHRS and YFSETQ. The CDR3 is made up of 16 amino acids.

The CDR3 DNA reads as TGTGCCAGCCAAATAGAATCGGGCAATGAGCAGTTCTTC. This gives the protein CASQIESGNEQFF. The V call is TRBV7-3, the J call TRBJ2-1; no firm D call. Trimming shortened V by 8 bases and J by 6 bases, and 14 bases separated the two germline ends. Germline-derived CDR1 and CDR2 are SGHTA and FQGTGA. The CDR3 loop spans 13 amino acids. Full variable domain (outside the CDR3, taken from reference TRBV7-3 and TRBJ2-1): GAGVSQTPSNKVTEKGKYVELRCDPISGHTALYWYRQSLGQGPEFLIYFQGTGAADDSGLPNDRFFAVRPEGSVSTLKIQRTERGDSAVYLCASQIESGNEQFFGPGTRLTVL.

The CDR3 loop is CSAVGLQGAVNEQFF. DNA of the CDR3: TGCAGCGCCGTGGGTTTACAGGGGGCCGTCAATGAGCAGTTCTTC. This chain connects TRBV29-1 to TRBJ2-1, with 9 nucleotides matching TRBD1. V trimming: 7 bases; J trimming: 6 bases; junction bases outside the gene matches: 13. Germline CDR1 SQVTM, CDR2 ANQGSEA. This CDR3 region has 15 residues.